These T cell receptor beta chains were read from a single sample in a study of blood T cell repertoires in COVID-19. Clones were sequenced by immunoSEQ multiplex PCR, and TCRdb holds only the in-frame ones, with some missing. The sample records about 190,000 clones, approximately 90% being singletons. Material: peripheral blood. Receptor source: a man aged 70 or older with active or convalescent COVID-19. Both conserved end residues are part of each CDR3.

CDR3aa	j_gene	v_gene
CASSDQGVEQFF	TRBJ2-1	TRBV2
CASSSRVPRGQETQYF	TRBJ2-5	TRBV3-1/TRBV3-2
CAIRTQGGSYNEQFF	TRBJ2-1	TRBV10-3
CASSLGTGSRDNEQFF	TRBJ2-1	TRBV11-3
CATSRDGTGITGYTF	TRBJ1-2	TRBV15
CASSIDWQGAYGYTF	TRBJ1-2	TRBV19
CASSEGAPSPLHF	TRBJ1-6	TRBV2
CASSLATGGRGGEQYF	TRBJ2-7	TRBV7-8
CASSTSGRSYEQYF	TRBJ2-7	TRBV5-1
CASSQDPGTGEGSNEKLFF	TRBJ1-4	TRBV4-1
CATSRAPTGGENGYTF	TRBJ1-2	TRBV15
CASSEALRGQGKSGNTIYF	TRBJ1-3	TRBV6-1
CASSKALLFRGTGYTF	TRBJ1-2	TRBV21-1